This T cell receptor (beta chain) emerged from a study of beta chain features in type 1 diabetes. Findings and limits, study-wide: A moderate, significant TCRB CDR3 shortening appeared in type 1 diabetes across four CD4+ subsets.

In this sample, this clone turned up a few times. What it recognizes is unknown. Reverse transcribing all isolated RNA meant expressed TCRB transcripts were sequenced. Profiling relied on immunoSEQ multiplex PCR, and the TCRdb table lists in-frame clones only, not all of them. The table has 280,000 or so clones, roughly 15% seen once. Sorting with CD45RO/CCR7/CD25/CD127/CD95/CD27 yielded naive, central memory, regulatory and stem-like memory CD4+ cells. Sorted populations were all over 95% pure. The CDR3 covers 16 residues. Trimming stripped 5 bases from V and 4 bases from J, with 19 bases between. Germline V lookup: CDR1 MDHEN, CDR2 SYDVKM.

Source material: naive CD4+ T cells from blood. This chain uses TRBV28 with TRBJ2-3, with D possibly matching TRBD2 (5 bases). This TCR derives from a man in his late teens or twenties with type 1 diabetes. In DNA form, the CDR3 reads TGTGCCAGCAGTGCCTCGTTCGCTCAGGAGGCAGATACGCAGTATTTT. This sequence encodes CASSASFAQEADTQYF.